The 25 T cell receptor beta chains below all came from one sample that was sequenced in a study of cytomegalovirus exposure and HLA in healthy donors. The PCR had 60 Vbeta and 13 Jbeta primers. Measured with immunoSEQ multiplex PCR; TCRdb has only the in-frame clones, and not every one. The sample yields about 160,000 clones, less than 90% seen once. The sequenced sample was PBMCs. The receptors originated from a woman aged 18-29 years in good health and CMV-seronegative.

The gene calls are TRBV5-1 and TRBJ1-5; perhaps TRBD1 as D (5 bases). This CDR3 is built from 14 residues. The V gene's germline CDR1 is SGHRS and CDR2 YFSETQ. Between the trimmed V and J ends, which lost 2 bases and 7 bases, there was a span of 13 bases. The CDR3 DNA reads as TGCGCCAGCAGCTTCGGGGGATCGAACCAGCCCCAGCATTTT. Translated: CASSFGGSNQPQHF.

The CDR3 sequence: CATADRMNTEAFF. CDR3 nucleotides: TGTGCCACCGCGGACAGGATGAACACTGAAGCTTTCTTT. V is TRBV27 and J is TRBJ1-1; 7 bases match TRBD1. CDR3 length equals 13 residues. The ends lost 10 bases at V and 0 bases at J; junction bases unmatched: 5. Germline loops: CDR1 MNHEY, CDR2 SMNVEV (reference sequence).

The V gene is TRBV7-9, the J gene TRBJ1-1, with 8 bases lining up with TRBD1. Germline assignment: CDR1 SEHNR and CDR2 FQNEAQ (reference sequence). Unmatched junction bases numbered 6, after V lost 2 bases and J lost 10 bases. The CDR3 extends over 13 amino acids. Here the CDR3 reads CASSLTSGTGAFF. Written as DNA, the CDR3 is TGTGCCAGCAGCTTAACATCCGGGACAGGAGCTTTCTTT.

The V call is TRBV12-2, the J call TRBJ2-3; the table gives TRBD2 as D, unverified against the DNA. TRBV12-2 is a pseudogene segment. The CDR3 length is 18 residues. DNA of the CDR3: TGTGCAAGTCGCTTAGTCTTTGGCAGCGGGGACTGCACAGATACGCAGTATTTT. Protein product: CASRLVFGSGDCTDTQYF.

This chain uses TRBV10-2 with TRBJ1-1; the match to TRBD1 covers 9 bases. The CDR3 contains 15 residues. Germline V gene sequence: CDR1 WSHSY, CDR2 SAAADI. Germline trimming cut 1 base from V and 6 bases from J; bases unmatched to any gene: 6. CDR3 DNA: TGCGCCAGCAGTGAGTGGGGGGACAGGGACTCTGAAGCTTTCTTT. Protein sequence: CASSEWGDRDSEAFF.

This clone was seen once. This specimen includes other DNA sequences encoding the same CDR3. The rearrangement links TRBV11-2 to TRBJ1-1; D is unresolved. Trimming left V 1 base short and J 8 bases short, with 11 bases between. This CDR3 comprises 13 residues. From germline, CDR1 is SGHAT and CDR2 FQNNGV. The CDR3 DNA reads as TGTGCCAGCAGCTTAGGCTCGGTCACCGAAGCTTTCTTT. This encodes CASSLGSVTEAFF.

The rearrangement joins TRBV5-1 to TRBJ2-5, with 10 nucleotides matching TRBD2. Trimming at V came to 3 bases and at J to 3 bases, leaving 2 bases not matched to a gene. CDR3 length: 14 residues. Germline CDR1 and CDR2: SGHRS and YFSETQ. The CDR3 region has the DNA TGCGCCAGCAGCTCCCTAGCGGGAGAAGAGACCCAGTACTTC. Residues: CASSSLAGEETQYF.

V is TRBV28 and J is TRBJ2-7; D ambiguous. The V and J ends lost 5 bases and 0 bases respectively, with 11 bases between them. The germline V gene encodes CDR1 MDHEN and CDR2 SYDVKM. The CDR3 length is 14 residues. CDR3 nucleotide sequence: TGTGCCAGCAGTACAATCCCTAGCTCCTACGAGCAGTACTTC. Encoded protein: CASSTIPSSYEQYF.

This chain links TRBV6-1 with TRBJ2-7; D is ambiguous. Trimming pared 4 bases from V and 12 bases from J, leaving 13 bases between. CDR1 is MNHNS and CDR2 is SASEGT in the germline V gene. The CDR3 consists of 11 residues. CDR3 amino acids: CASSGGARWYF. CDR3 in DNA: TGTGCCAGCAGTGGCGGAGCGCGTTGGTACTTC.

The V and J genes are TRBV19 and TRBJ1-3, with D uncertain. V shed 9 bases and J shed 0 bases, with 9 bases lying between them. The CDR3 sequence is 13 residues long. CDR1 is LNHDA, CDR2 SQIVND, per germline (reference sequence). CDR3: CASTNLSGNTIYF. The CDR3 DNA follows: TGTGCCAGCACTAACCTCTCTGGAAACACCATATATTTT.

The gene calls are TRBV5-8 and TRBJ1-2; D possibly corresponds to TRBD1 (5 bases). The CDR3 loop spans 15 amino acids. CDR1 is SGHTS and CDR2 is YDEGEE in the germline V gene. Trimming took off 4 bases at V and 8 bases at J, with 21 bases between the two ends. CDR3 sequence reads: CASSKRRGRMLGYTF. As DNA, the CDR3 is TGTGCCAGCAGCAAGAGGAGGGGCAGGATGTTAGGCTACACCTTC.

This chain uses TRBV6-6 with TRBJ1-4, with 8 bases that match TRBD1. The germline gives CDR1 MNHNY, CDR2 SVGAGI (reference sequence). J lost 8 bases, V lost 6 bases, and 8 bases had no gene match. The CDR3 is 14 residues long. The CDR3: CASSPRTGSEKLFF. CDR3 sequence (DNA): TGTGCCAGCAGCCCTAGGACAGGGAGCGAAAAACTGTTTTTT.

CDR3 in amino acids: CASSQGQGENTEAFF. CDR3 DNA sequence: TGTGCCAGCAGCCAAGGACAGGGGGAAAACACTGAAGCTTTCTTT. V gene TRBV11-2 combines with J gene TRBJ1-1; 10 bases are shared with TRBD1. After removal of 5 bases from V and 2 bases from J, the junction contained 5 bases not matched to a gene. Per germline, CDR1 SGHAT and CDR2 FQNNGV. The CDR3 runs 15 residues. The full variable domain, its missing parts supplied by reference TRBV11-2 and TRBJ1-1, is EAGVAQSPRYKIIEKRQSVAFWCNPISGHATLYWYQQILGQGPKLLIQFQNNGVVDDSQLPKDRFSAERLKGVDSTLKIQPAKLEDSAVYLCASSQGQGENTEAFFGQGTRLTVV.

The rearrangement uses TRBV6-1 and TRBJ1-2, with D possibly TRBD1 on 5 matching bases. Trimming removed 3 bases from V and 7 bases from J, with 18 bases in between. Germline assignment: CDR1 MNHNS and CDR2 SASEGT. This CDR3 comprises 15 residues. The CDR3 region is CASSDAGRELGGYTF. The CDR3, as DNA: TGTGCCAGCAGTGATGCCGGCAGGGAATTGGGTGGCTACACCTTC.

The chain is built from TRBV15 and TRBJ1-2; 8 bases map to TRBD1. The CDR3 has 15 amino acids. V lost 2 bases, J lost 3 bases, and 5 bases stayed unmatched. Germline V lookup: CDR1 LNHNV, CDR2 YYDKDF (reference sequence). The CDR3 DNA follows: TGTGCCACCAGCAGAAATAAGGGACAGGACTATGGCTACACCTTC. It specifies CATSRNKGQDYGYTF.

The rearrangement uses TRBV7-6 and TRBJ1-5; TRBD1 matches at 7 bases. The CDR3 runs 14 residues. From germline, CDR1 is SGHVS and CDR2 FNYEAQ. With V trimmed by 1 base and J by 5 bases, 2 bases remained unmatched. The CDR3 nucleotides are TGTGCCAGCAGCTTAGGTACAGGGGATCAGCCCCAGCATTTT. Translation: CASSLGTGDQPQHF. The full variable domain, in which reference TRBV7-6 and TRBJ1-5 provide the parts outside the CDR3, is GAGVSQSPRYKVTKRGQDVALRCDPISGHVSLYWYRQALGQGPEFLTYFNYEAQQDKSGLPNDRFSAERPEGSISTLTIQRTEQRDSAMYRCASSLGTGDQPQHFGDGTRLSIL.

The V gene is TRBV10-3, the J gene TRBJ1-4; a weak D match, TRBD1 (6 bases). Germline-derived CDR1 and CDR2 are ENHRY and SYGVKD. This CDR3 contains 16 residues. Trimming pared 3 bases from V and 1 base from J, leaving 12 bases between. Here the CDR3 reads CAISEPRTVTNEKLFF. CDR3 sequence (DNA): TGTGCCATCAGTGAACCGAGGACAGTAACTAATGAAAAACTGTTTTTT.

V is TRBV2 and J is TRBJ2-3, with TRBD2 identical over 14 bases. CDR3 length: 17 residues. Germline trimming cut 2 bases from V and 6 bases from J; bases unmatched to any gene: 7. The V gene's germline CDR1 is SNHLY and CDR2 FYNNEI. The DNA of the CDR3 is TGTGCCAGCAGTGAACTAGGGACTAGCGGGAGCAGGGATACGCAGTATTTT. Translation: CASSELGTSGSRDTQYF.

V and J are TRBV5-1 and TRBJ2-3, with D perhaps TRBD2 (6 bases). The germline V gene encodes CDR1 SGHRS and CDR2 YFSETQ. The CDR3 is 15 amino acids. V dropped 5 bases and J dropped 1 base, with 14 bases sitting between them. This chain's CDR3 is CASSDHGTRTDTQYF. The DNA of the CDR3 is TGCGCCAGCAGTGACCACGGGACTCGCACAGATACGCAGTATTTT.

The chain recombines TRBV7-2 with TRBJ1-1; the D gene is possibly TRBD1 (5 bases). V lost 4 bases and J lost 0, with 12 bases in between. The CDR3 totals 15 residues. Germline CDR1 and CDR2: SGHTA and FQGNSA. The CDR3 loop reads CASSSPGDVNTEAFF. In nucleotides, the CDR3 is TGTGCCAGCAGCTCTCCGGGGGACGTGAACACTGAAGCTTTCTTT.

J is TRBJ2-1 and V is TRBV13; 14 nucleotides match TRBD2. This CDR3 comprises 14 residues. Germline lookup yields CDR1 PRHDT and CDR2 FYEKMQ (reference sequence). V was clipped by 5 bases and J by 6 bases; unmatched bases: 0. The CDR3 nucleotides are TGTGCCAGCAGCGGACTAGCGGGAGGCAATGAGCAGTTCTTC. Amino acids: CASSGLAGGNEQFF. The whole variable domain, remainder taken from reference TRBV13 and TRBJ2-1, is AAGVIQSPRHLIKEKRETATLKCYPIPRHDTVYWYQQGPGQDPQFLISFYEKMQSDKGSIPDRFSAQQFSDYHSELNMSSLELGDSALYFCASSGLAGGNEQFFGPGTRLTVL.

J is TRBJ2-2 and V is TRBV2, with D perhaps TRBD2 (5 bases). The CDR3 covers 14 residues. Trimming stripped 7 bases from V and 0 bases from J, with 9 bases between. The germline CDR1 and CDR2 sequences are SNHLY and FYNNEI. The DNA of the CDR3 is TGTGCCAGCAACGAGGGAACGAACACCGGGGAGCTGTTTTTT. Residues: CASNEGTNTGELFF.

The chain joins TRBV28 to TRBJ1-2; weak D call: TRBD1 (6 bases). The CDR3 covers 15 residues. The V end was cut by 4 bases, the J end by 5 bases, with 17 bases between. The germline gives CDR1 MDHEN, CDR2 SYDVKM. CDR3 loop: CASSYRDRAWYGYTF. CDR3 nucleotide sequence: TGTGCCAGCAGTTACAGGGACCGCGCATGGTATGGCTACACCTTC.

This clone was seen only a few times. The chain has TRBV6-6 and TRBJ2-7; the match to TRBD1 covers 7 bases. The CDR3 loop spans 12 amino acids. After removal of 9 bases from V and 2 bases from J, the junction contained 4 bases not matched to a gene. Germline CDR1 MNHNY, CDR2 SVGAGI (reference sequence). The CDR3 DNA follows: TGTGCCAGTCGACAGGGTCCCTACGAGCAGTACTTC. It translates to CASRQGPYEQYF.

This chain connects TRBV10-3 to TRBJ1-1; no firm D call. This CDR3 is 12 amino acids long. Germline assignment: CDR1 ENHRY and CDR2 SYGVKD. V lost 3 bases and J 3 bases, leaving 5 bases between the germline ends. As DNA, the CDR3 is TGTGCCATCAGTGAACCGGACACTGAAGCTTTCTTT. Translating it yields CAISEPDTEAFF.